Following are 6 T cell receptor beta chains from one sample sequenced in a study of shared clonotypes between healthy human individuals. Naivety among CD8 cells was defined by CD45RO negativity and positive CCR7 selection, thereby excluding terminally differentiated effector memory CD45RA+ cells. Sequencing used immunoSEQ multiplex PCR; TCRdb keeps in-frame clones, though not all of them. Among 2 million or so clones listed, 85% to 95% were seen once. Specimen: naive CD8+ T cells sorted from blood. The receptor source for this set is a man in his late teens or twenties in good health.

The rearrangement links TRBV11-3 to TRBJ2-1, with D tentatively TRBD2 (5 bases). V was shortened by 0 bases and J by 5 bases, with 8 bases between the two germline ends. The germline V gene encodes CDR1 SGHNT and CDR2 YENEEA. The CDR3 covers 14 residues. CDR3 loop: CASSLDMEDNEQFF. The DNA of the CDR3 is TGTGCCAGCAGCTTAGATATGGAGGACAATGAGCAGTTCTTC.

Only a few counts were recorded for this clone. The rearrangement links TRBV11-3 to TRBJ2-2; D is undetermined. Per the germline V gene, CDR1 is SGHNT and CDR2 is YENEEA. The germline V and J ends were trimmed by 5 bases and 8 bases, with 9 bases remaining between them. The CDR3 consists of 12 residues. The CDR3 bases are TGTGCCAGCAGCCACAGTAGAGGGGAGCTGTTTTTT. Translation: CASSHSRGELFF.

The chain combines TRBV5-6 with TRBJ2-7; 8 bases are a match to TRBD1. V gave up 0 bases and J gave up 4 bases; unmatched junction bases: 6. The V gene's germline CDR1 is SGHDT and CDR2 YYEEEE. This CDR3 has 15 amino acids. DNA for the CDR3: TGTGCCAGCAGCTTGGTACGGGACAGGTGGTACGAGCAGTACTTC. Translating gives CASSLVRDRWYEQYF. Filled out from reference TRBV5-6 and TRBJ2-7, the complete variable domain reads DAGVTQSPTHLIKTRGQQVTLRCSPKSGHDTVSWYQQALGQGPQFIFQYYEEEERQRGNFPDRFSGHQFPNYSSELNVNALLLGDSALYLCASSLVRDRWYEQYFGPGTRLTVT.

This chain connects TRBV7-9 to TRBJ1-1; unclear D gene. Trimming stripped 2 bases from V and 3 bases from J, with 10 bases between. Per the germline V gene, CDR1 is SEHNR and CDR2 is FQNEAQ (reference sequence). This CDR3 has 14 residues. The CDR3 region is CASSLPGIDTEAFF. The CDR3, as DNA: TGTGCCAGCAGCTTACCGGGTATCGACACTGAAGCTTTCTTT.

This rearrangement joins TRBV7-8 to TRBJ2-7; D possibly corresponds to TRBD2 (6 bases). Trimming left V 3 bases short and J 2 bases short, with 14 bases between. The CDR3 has 15 amino acids. Germline values: CDR1 SGHVS, CDR2 FQNEAQ. CDR3: CASSFYLAETYEQYF. The CDR3 region has the DNA TGTGCCAGCAGCTTTTATTTAGCGGAAACCTACGAGCAGTACTTC. Full variable domain (missing parts from reference TRBV7-8 and TRBJ2-7): GAGVSQSPRYKVAKRGQDVALRCDPISGHVSLFWYQQALGQGPEFLTYFQNEAQLDKSGLPSDRFFAERPEGSVSTLKIQRTQQEDSAVYLCASSFYLAETYEQYFGPGTRLTVT.

The V call is TRBV13, the J call TRBJ2-3; D ambiguous. Trimming cost V 3 bases and J 6 bases, with 13 bases left between them. Germline-derived CDR1 and CDR2 are PRHDT and FYEKMQ (reference sequence). This CDR3 has 14 residues. The CDR3 loop is CASSFGSASDTQYF. For the CDR3, the DNA is TGTGCCAGCAGCTTTGGGTCCGCGTCGGATACGCAGTATTTT. Full variable domain (remainder filled in from reference TRBV13 and TRBJ2-3): AAGVIQSPRHLIKEKRETATLKCYPIPRHDTVYWYQQGPGQDPQFLISFYEKMQSDKGSIPDRFSAQQFSDYHSELNMSSLELGDSALYFCASSFGSASDTQYFGPGTRLTVL.